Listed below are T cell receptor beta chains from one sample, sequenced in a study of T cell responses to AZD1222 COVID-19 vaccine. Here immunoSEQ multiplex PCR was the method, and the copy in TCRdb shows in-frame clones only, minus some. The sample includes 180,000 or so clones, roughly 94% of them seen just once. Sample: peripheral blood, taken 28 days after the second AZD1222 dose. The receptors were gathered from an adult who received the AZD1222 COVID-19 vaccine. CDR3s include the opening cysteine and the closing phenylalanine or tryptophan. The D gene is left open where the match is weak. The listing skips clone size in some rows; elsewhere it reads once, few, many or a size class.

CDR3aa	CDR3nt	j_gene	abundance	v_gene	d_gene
CASSQVLGSNQPQHF	TGTGCCAGCAGCCAAGTCTTGGGGAGCAATCAGCCCCAGCATTTT	TRBJ1-5	NA	TRBV3-1/TRBV3-2	NA
CASSLVASRRTDTQYF	TGTGCCAGCAGCTTAGTGGCTAGCAGACGCACAGATACGCAGTATTTT	TRBJ2-3	NA	TRBV7-9	NA
CASTMGQDPHCF	TGTGCCAGCACCATGGGACAGGACCCACATTGCTTC	TRBJ1-2	NA	TRBV28	TRBD1
CASQRGGQIYEQYF	TGTGCCAGCCAACGAGGCGGACAGATCTACGAGCAGTACTTC	TRBJ2-7	NA	TRBV28	NA
CASSPGAETNVLTF	TGTGCCAGCAGCCCGGGAGCGGAGACCAACGTCCTGACTTTC	TRBJ2-6	NA	TRBV5-4	NA
CASSPAGSNTGELFF	TGTGCCAGCTCACCGGCGGGTTCGAACACCGGGGAGCTGTTTTTT	TRBJ2-2	NA	TRBV18	NA
CATRDRAPNYGYTF	TGTGCCACCCGGGACAGGGCACCTAACTATGGCTACACCTTC	TRBJ1-2	NA	TRBV19	TRBD1
CASSSGTGYQPQHF	TGTGCCAGCAGCTCCGGGACAGGGTATCAGCCCCAGCATTTT	TRBJ1-5	NA	TRBV7-9	TRBD1
CASSDSPPKGDYGYTF	TGTGCCAGCAGTGACTCCCCTCCTAAGGGGGACTATGGCTACACCTTC	TRBJ1-2	NA	TRBV6-4	NA
CAWSGGREEKLFF	TGTGCCTGGAGTGGAGGGAGGGAGGAAAAACTGTTTTTT	TRBJ1-4	NA	TRBV30	NA
CASSGTSTDTQYF	TGTGCCAGCAGCGGGACTTCCACGGATACGCAGTATTTT	TRBJ2-3	NA	TRBV5-4	NA
CASSAIGVGTEAFF	TGTGCCAGCAGTGCAATCGGGGTAGGCACTGAAGCTTTCTTT	TRBJ1-1	NA	TRBV28	NA
CASRPGASNEKLFF	TGTGCCAGCCGACCAGGAGCTAGTAATGAAAAACTGTTTTTT	TRBJ1-4	once	TRBV2	NA
CASSLGESLHF	TGTGCCAGCAGCTTGGGGGAGTCCCTCCACTTT	TRBJ1-6	NA	TRBV7-2	NA
CASSQGTGGSREQYF	TGCGCCAGCAGCCAGGGGACAGGGGGCTCTCGTGAGCAGTACTTC	TRBJ2-7	NA	TRBV4-3	TRBD1
CASNPDRVLSGANVLTF	TGTGCCAGCAACCCGGACAGGGTTCTCTCTGGGGCCAACGTCCTGACTTTC	TRBJ2-6	NA	TRBV9	TRBD1
CASSSGQGINVLTF	TGTGCCAGCAGCTCAGGACAAGGGATAAACGTCCTGACTTTC	TRBJ2-6	NA	TRBV7-2	NA
CASSSGTGTNGYTF	TGTGCCAGCAGCTCCGGGACAGGGACGAATGGCTACACCTTC	TRBJ1-2	NA	TRBV7-9	TRBD1
CASTLGQGTDTQYF	TGCGCCAGCACCCTAGGACAGGGCACAGATACGCAGTATTTT	TRBJ2-3	NA	TRBV5-1	TRBD1
CASTTDREKYTYEQYF	TGCGCCAGCACCACGGACAGGGAAAAGTACACCTACGAGCAGTACTTC	TRBJ2-7	NA	TRBV10-1	TRBD1
CASSTQQTTGTGSDGYTF	TGTGCCAGCTCGACCCAACAAACGACAGGGACGGGATCGGACGGCTACACCTTC	TRBJ1-2	NA	TRBV18	TRBD1
CASSIGADRIEGYTF	TGTGCCAGTAGTATAGGGGCTGATCGTATTGAGGGCTACACCTTC	TRBJ1-2	NA	TRBV19	NA
CASSEGPGPWRSDGYTF	TGTGCCAGCAGTGAAGGGCCCGGGCCTTGGCGTTCTGATGGCTACACCTTC	TRBJ1-2	NA	TRBV2	NA
CASSLSNLSGATYEQYF	TGTGCCAGCAGTTTATCAAACCTCTCAGGGGCAACCTACGAGCAGTACTTC	TRBJ2-7	NA	TRBV27	NA
CASSYSQERQSSLYNEQFF	TGTGCCAGCAGTTACTCCCAGGAGCGACAGAGCAGTCTTTACAATGAGCAGTTCTTC	TRBJ2-1	NA	TRBV6-2/TRBV6-3	NA
CATRRYSTESNQPQHF	TGTGCCACCAGGCGATATAGTACCGAGAGCAATCAGCCCCAGCATTTT	TRBJ1-5	NA	TRBV15	NA
CASSGETGSNQPQHF	TGTGCCAGCTCAGGTGAGACAGGTAGCAATCAGCCCCAGCATTTT	TRBJ1-5	NA	TRBV18	NA